The 22 T cell receptor beta chains in this list originate from one sample, sequenced in a study of shared clonotypes between healthy human individuals. Clones were read by immunoSEQ multiplex PCR, and TCRdb kept only the in-frame ones, dropping some. Of roughly 95,000 clones in the sample, less than 60% are singletons; the top ten hold approximately 15%. The sample taken for sequencing was PBMCs. These receptor sequences come from a woman aged 40-49 years in good health. Some clones in this sample may be carry-over from other donors' samples.

This clone appeared once. The gene calls are TRBV28 and TRBJ2-5, with D unresolved. The CDR3 extends over 13 amino acids. Per germline, CDR1 MDHEN and CDR2 SYDVKM. V lost 5 bases to trimming and J lost 1 base, with 8 bases between them. The CDR3 DNA is TGTGCCAGCAGTGGGATTATCCAAGAGACCCAGTACTTC. Its protein is CASSGIIQETQYF.

This chain joins TRBV7-8 and TRBJ1-1; tentatively, D is TRBD1 (6 bases). V was trimmed by 5 bases and J by 3 bases, leaving 13 bases between them. The CDR3 runs to 14 residues. The germline V gene encodes CDR1 SGHVS and CDR2 FQNEAQ. The CDR3 here is CASSLTEGDTEAFF. Here the CDR3 DNA reads TGTGCCAGCAGCCTAACAGAGGGGGACACTGAAGCTTTCTTT.

Remarks on this clone: A far larger clone is one base from this, pointing to a likely read error. Other nucleotide sequences in the sample specify the same CDR3. The gene calls are TRBV6-6 and TRBJ2-3; 11 nucleotides line up with TRBD1. Looked up from germline, CDR1 is MNHNY and CDR2 is SVGAGI (reference sequence). The CDR3 is 16 residues long. CDR3 region: CASTLTGQGGEDTQYF. The CDR3 region has the DNA TGTGCTAGCACTCTAACGGGACAGGGGGGCGAGGATACGCAGTATTTT.

The V and J genes are TRBV20-1 and TRBJ2-5, with TRBD1 as a possible D gene (5 bases). The J call is doubtful: the DNA matches TRBJ2-7 better. Germline assignment: CDR1 DFQATT and CDR2 SNEGSKA (reference sequence). The CDR3 is 11 amino acids. The CDR3 DNA sequence: TGCAGTGCTACCAGGGTCTACGAGCAGTACTTC. Its translation is CSATRVYEQYF.

CDR3 DNA sequence: TGTGCCAGCAGCTTAGATACGGGGGATAATAACTATGGCTACACCTTC. Translation: CASSLDTGDNNYGYTF. The chain is built from TRBV7-9 and TRBJ1-2; D is perhaps TRBD1 (5 bases). Per germline, CDR1 SEHNR and CDR2 FQNEAQ (reference sequence). The V end lost 1 base, the J end lost 1 base, and 13 bases lay between the germline ends. The length of the CDR3 is 16 residues.

The gene calls are TRBV5-1 and TRBJ1-1; weak D call: TRBD1 (5 bases). Trimming left V 4 bases short and J 0 bases short, with 7 bases between. The CDR3 has 13 residues. Germline V gene lookup returns CDR1 SGHRS and CDR2 YFSETQ. CDR3 loop: CASSAGMNTEAFF. DNA for the CDR3: TGCGCCAGCAGCGCAGGGATGAACACTGAAGCTTTCTTT.

This clone occurred many times. This chain links TRBV6-5 with TRBJ2-7, with no clear D. Germline CDR1 and CDR2: MNHEY and SVGAGI. The CDR3 has 12 residues. V lost 6 bases to trimming and J lost 2 bases, with 8 bases between them. CDR3 sequence (DNA): TGTGCCAGCAGCCACAGCCCCTACGAGCAGTACTTC. It specifies CASSHSPYEQYF.

This clone was counted ten times or more. The chain combines TRBV5-1 with TRBJ2-3; D gene ambiguous. The CDR3 has 11 residues. CDR1 SGHRS and CDR2 YFSETQ come from the germline V gene. Trimming pared 5 bases from V and 5 bases from J, leaving 6 bases between. The CDR3 bases are TGCGCCAGCAGGGTTGGAGATACGCAGTATTTT. Protein product: CASRVGDTQYF.

The genes are TRBV6-1 and TRBJ2-1; TRBD1 might be the D (6 bases). The CDR3 sequence is 13 residues long. Germline CDR1 and CDR2: MNHNS and SASEGT. V was clipped by 3 bases and J by 5 bases, with 8 bases between them. The CDR3 DNA reads TGTGCCAGCAGTGACCGGGACAACAATGAGCAGTTCTTC. Amino acid sequence: CASSDRDNNEQFF.

In its sample, this clone was seen a few times. The CDR3 coding sequence is TGCGCCAGCAGTGAAGTAGGGGGAGGCACTGAAGCTTTCTTT. This translates into CASSEVGGGTEAFF. The gene calls are TRBV10-2 and TRBJ1-1; tentatively, D is TRBD1 (6 bases). This CDR3 has 14 amino acids. Germline CDR1 is WSHSY and CDR2 is SAAADI. The V and J ends lost 3 bases and 4 bases respectively, with 12 bases between them.

This clone was recorded at least ten times. This chain connects TRBV30 to TRBJ2-1; no clear D gene. This CDR3 region has 11 residues. Looked up from germline, CDR1 is GTSNPN and CDR2 is SVGIG (reference sequence). Trimming removed 3 bases at V and 5 bases at J, with 5 bases between. The CDR3 DNA sequence: TGTGCCTGGAGGCCTAACAATGAGCAGTTCTTC. It codes for CAWRPNNEQFF.

This clone has only a few counts. The chain links TRBV2 to TRBJ2-7; D not certain. The CDR3 contains 15 residues. Germline CDR1 is SNHLY and CDR2 is FYNNEI. V was clipped by 6 bases and J by 0 bases, with 15 bases between them. DNA of the CDR3: TGTGCCAGCAGAGCTCCGTCCCACATCTCCTACGAGCAGTACTTC. The encoded protein is CASRAPSHISYEQYF.

CDR3 nucleotides: TGTGCCAGCAGCCCCCAAAAGTGGGGGGAAAGCACCGGGGAGCTGTTTTTT. This codes for CASSPQKWGESTGELFF. The chain joins TRBV5-4 to TRBJ2-2, with D possibly TRBD2 on 6 matching bases. V was shortened by 4 bases and J by 4 bases, with 20 bases between the two germline ends. This CDR3 contains 17 residues. The germline V gene encodes CDR1 SGHNT and CDR2 YYREEE (reference sequence).

This clone was seen once. An end of the junction differs from the germline gene, which may be a read error. V and J are TRBV9 and TRBJ2-1; D is ambiguous. The CDR3 covers 13 residues. Germline CDR1 and CDR2: SGDLS and YYNGEE. This chain's CDR3 is CASSVVGSNEQLF. As DNA, the CDR3 is TGTGCCAGCAGCGTAGTGGGTTCCAATGAGCAGCTCTTC. Full variable domain (outside the CDR3, taken from reference TRBV9 and TRBJ2-1): DSGVTQTPKHLITATGQRVTLRCSPRSGDLSVYWYQQSLDQGLQFLIQYYNGEERAKGNILERFSAQQFPDLHSELNLSSLELGDSALYFCASSVVGSNEQLFGPGTRLTVL.

Concerning this clone: This sample includes further DNA sequences coding for the same CDR3. The chain combines TRBV28 with TRBJ2-5; tentatively, D is TRBD1 or TRBD2 (5 bases each). V was cut by 5 bases and J by 5 bases, with 21 bases left in between. Germline V CDR1 and CDR2: MDHEN, SYDVKM. The CDR3 totals 16 residues. DNA for the CDR3: TGTGCCAGCAGTGTCAGTGTGGGGGAGTGGGGGGAGACCCAGTACTTC. Translating gives CASSVSVGEWGETQYF.

Regarding this clone: A read error may produce the germline difference seen at one junction end. This chain joins TRBV28 and TRBJ2-7; 10 bases are a match to TRBD2. Germline V gene lookup returns CDR1 MDHEN and CDR2 SYDVKM. CDR3 length: 13 amino acids. CDR3: CASSLPGLADNHF. The CDR3 nucleotides read TGTGCCAGCAGTTTACCTGGACTAGCGGATAACCATTTC.

The chain uses TRBV4-3 and TRBJ1-4; D ambiguous. The CDR3 runs 13 residues. Deletions cut 0 bases from V and 8 bases from J, with 7 bases between. Germline V gene sequence: CDR1 LGHNA, CDR2 YSLEER. Here the CDR3 reads CASSQDIQEKLFF. CDR3 in DNA: TGCGCCAGCAGCCAAGACATTCAGGAAAAACTGTTTTTT.

CDR3 sequence (DNA): TGTGCCAGCGCCCCCAACAGGGCAGGGAATGAAAAACTGTTTTTT. It translates to CASAPNRAGNEKLFF. V and J are TRBV7-9 and TRBJ1-4, with D possibly TRBD1 on 6 matching bases. The CDR3 is made up of 15 amino acids. In germline, CDR1 is SEHNR, CDR2 FQNEAQ (reference sequence). V was pared by 8 bases and J by 5 bases, with 18 bases between. Supplemented by reference TRBV7-9 and TRBJ1-4, the full variable domain reads DTGVSQNPRHKITKRGQNVTFRCDPISEHNRLYWYRQTLGQGPEFLTYFQNEAQLEKSRLLSDRFSAERPKGSFSTLEIQRTEQGDSAMYLCASAPNRAGNEKLFFGSGTQLSVL.

This clone was seen only a few times. Other DNA sequences of this sample code for an identical CDR3. The chain's CDR3 is CASRWGNQPQHF. CDR3 DNA sequence: TGTGCCAGCAGGTGGGGCAATCAGCCCCAGCATTTT. The J gene is TRBJ1-5, the V gene TRBV28, with D unresolved. Trimming stripped 6 bases from V and 2 bases from J, with 5 bases between. CDR3 length equals 12 residues. Per germline, CDR1 MDHEN and CDR2 SYDVKM. Looking up the rest from reference TRBV28 and TRBJ1-5 gives the full variable domain: DVKVTQSSRYLVKRTGEKVFLECVQDMDHENMFWYRQDPGLGLRLIYFSYDVKMKEKGDIPEGYSVSREKKERFSLILESASTNQTSMYLCASRWGNQPQHFGDGTRLSIL.

As to this clone: The junction departs from the called germline gene at one end, perhaps through a read error. CDR3 nucleotides: TGTGCCAGCAGCCCCGGACAGCACCACTCTGGAAACACCATATATTTT. Protein: CASSPGQHHSGNTIYF. The rearrangement joins TRBV4-1 to TRBJ1-3, with D perhaps TRBD1 (6 bases). Germline V gene sequence: CDR1 MGHRA, CDR2 YSYEKL. The CDR3 covers 16 residues.

This clone was counted only a few times. The chain recombines TRBV2 with TRBJ1-4; D possibly corresponds to TRBD1 (5 bases). This CDR3 is 14 amino acids long. CDR1 and CDR2 from the germline V gene are SNHLY and FYNNEI. V was shortened by 10 bases and J by 5 bases, with 17 bases between the two germline ends. CDR3 protein: CANRRGESNEKLFF. CDR3 nucleotides: TGTGCCAACCGGCGGGGGGAGAGCAATGAAAAACTGTTTTTT.

Of note for this clone: A clone one base away is much larger, so this may be a read error. The sample holds other DNA sequences that translate to the same CDR3. This chain uses TRBV28 with TRBJ1-2; 12 positions match TRBD1. After removal of 2 bases from V and 2 bases from J, the junction contained 3 bases not matched to a gene. The CDR3 is 16 amino acids. Germline CDR1 reads MDHEN; CDR2 reads SYDVKM. The DNA for the CDR3 is TGTGCCAGCAGTTTAGGGGGGACAGGGGGCAACTATGGCTACACCTTC. Translation: CASSLGGTGGNYGYTF.